The clone carrying this T cell receptor beta chain was counted a single time. Antigen unknown. TCRdb passed the reads through MiXCR, listing each CDR3 protein once. The sample includes 100,000 to 150,000 distinct CDR3 sequences, roughly 32% seen only once; the top ten take roughly 58%. Germline V gene sequence: CDR1 MGHRA, CDR2 YSYEKL. The CDR3 runs 16 residues. The V segment lost 1 base and the J segment 6 bases; nucleotides outside the gene matches: 6. The sample comes from a study of T cell repertoires in cytomegalovirus infection. Across the whole study: Indicated by public TCR beta signatures were CMV infection and matching HLA type.

Overall study findings and caveats: Using cumulative public TCR beta family frequency, the authors identified those who carried CMV together with the relevant HLA. HLA-C-restricted CMV clonotypes gave the most frequent clonotype in two of eight donors.

The sample was CD8+ T cells from cultured PBMCs, taken from culture after CMV antigen stimulation. The rearrangement uses TRBV4-1 and TRBJ2-1, with 10 nucleotides matching TRBD2. The sequence was collected from a human donor in good health (CMV status not recorded). Some clones in this sample may be carry-over from other donors' samples. The DNA for the CDR3 is TGCGCCAGCAGCCAAGTGGGACTAGCGCCCTTCAATGAGCAGTTCTTC. The encoded protein is CASSQVGLAPFNEQFF.